Presented here are 17 T cell receptor beta chains from one specimen sequenced in a study of blood T cell repertoires in COVID-19. Produced via immunoSEQ multiplex PCR; TCRdb's table is partial and in-frame only. The sample carries about 95,000 clones, 89% recorded once. The sample was peripheral blood. These receptors originate from a woman between 70 and 85 years old with acute or convalescent COVID-19.

J is TRBJ2-2 and V is TRBV5-1; 8 bases are shared with TRBD2. The CDR3 has 16 amino acids. Germline lookup yields CDR1 SGHRS and CDR2 YFSETQ. The V and J ends lost 6 bases and 0 bases, in that order; junction bases with no gene match: 7. The CDR3 loop is CASNYIAGPNTGELFF. The CDR3, as DNA: TGCGCCAGCAACTATATAGCGGGACCGAACACCGGGGAGCTGTTTTTT.

This sequence joins TRBV6-5 and TRBJ1-1, with D tentatively TRBD1 (5 bases). V gave up 5 bases and J gave up 4 bases, with 14 bases separating them. Germline V gene data show CDR1 as MNHEY and CDR2 as SVGAGI. This CDR3 is built from 14 residues. The CDR3 here is CASSPPGRVTEAFF. The CDR3 DNA reads as TGTGCCAGCAGTCCCCCAGGGAGGGTCACTGAAGCTTTCTTT.

The chain is built from TRBV5-1 and TRBJ1-1, with 7 bases matching TRBD1. Looked up from germline, CDR1 is SGHRS and CDR2 is YFSETQ. V gave up 4 bases and J gave up 0 bases; unmatched junction bases: 9. The CDR3 runs 16 residues. CDR3 protein: CASSLLATGVNTEAFF. The CDR3 coding sequence is TGCGCCAGCAGCCTGTTAGCAACAGGGGTGAACACTGAAGCTTTCTTT.

V usage is TRBV6-4 and J usage is TRBJ2-7; D gene unclear. Looked up from germline, CDR1 is MRHNA and CDR2 is SNTAGT. V lost 4 bases to trimming and J lost 0 bases, with 13 bases between them. CDR3 size: 15 residues. CDR3 residues: CASSVPRASSYEQYV. The DNA of the CDR3 is TGTGCCAGCAGTGTGCCCAGAGCGAGCTCCTACGAGCAGTACGTC.

This chain joins TRBV3-1 (or the pseudogene TRBV3-2) and TRBJ1-2; D remains unclear. Germline V gives CDR1 LGHDT, CDR2 YNNKEL (reference sequence). There are 15 residues in the CDR3. The V gene lost 1 base and the J gene lost 2 bases, with 11 bases spanning the gap. As DNA, the CDR3 is TGTGCCAGCAGCCAAGGTGCAAGCCAAAACTATGGCTACACCTTC. Its protein product is CASSQGASQNYGYTF.

The J gene is TRBJ1-2, the V gene TRBV5-1; D remains unclear. This CDR3 has 13 residues. Germline loops: CDR1 SGHRS, CDR2 YFSETQ. The V gene lost 0 bases and the J gene lost 5 bases, with 8 bases spanning the gap. CDR3 in DNA: TGCGCCAGCAGCTTGGACAGTTCGTATGGCTACACCTTC. It is translated as CASSLDSSYGYTF. Based on the CDR3 plus reference TRBV5-1 and TRBJ1-2, the full variable domain is KAGVTQTPRYLIKTRGQQVTLSCSPISGHRSVSWYQQTPGQGLQFLFEYFSETQRNKGNFPGRFSGRQFSNSRSEMNVSTLELGDSALYLCASSLDSSYGYTFGSGTRLTVV.

The chain is built from TRBV27 and TRBJ2-4, with 7 positions matching TRBD2. The germline V gene encodes CDR1 MNHEY and CDR2 SMNVEV (reference sequence). The V and J ends lost 5 bases and 9 bases, in that order; junction bases with no gene match: 10. The CDR3 extends over 14 amino acids. The CDR3 DNA is TGTGCCAGCAGTCTCCGGGGGGTCGGGAGCATTCAGTACTTC. Protein product: CASSLRGVGSIQYF.

The chain is built from TRBV2 and TRBJ1-4, with 8 bases lining up with TRBD1. This CDR3 is 13 amino acids long. The V gene's germline CDR1 is SNHLY and CDR2 FYNNEI. Trimming cost V 8 bases and J 7 bases; bases outside gene matches: 6. CDR3 coding DNA: TGTGCCAGCCTTGGGACAGGAGGTGAAAAACTGTTTTTT. Translation gives CASLGTGGEKLFF.

The genes are TRBV28 and TRBJ1-1; no firm D call. Germline CDR1 reads MDHEN; CDR2 reads SYDVKM. CDR3 length: 15 amino acids. V lost 3 bases to trimming and J lost 4 bases, with 15 bases between them. For the CDR3, the DNA is TGTGCCAGCAGTTTTAAGGTCGTACGGGGCACTGAAGCTTTCTTT. Its translation: CASSFKVVRGTEAFF.

CDR3 in DNA: TGCGCCAGCAGTGATAGACAGCTGGGTCAGCCCCAGCATTTT. This codes for CASSDRQLGQPQHF. The chain joins TRBV10-2 to TRBJ1-5; maybe TRBD1 (5 bases). V dropped 3 bases and J dropped 6 bases, with 12 bases sitting between them. Per the germline V gene, CDR1 is WSHSY and CDR2 is SAAADI. The CDR3 loop spans 14 amino acids.

The rearrangement uses TRBV27 and TRBJ2-1; a possible D gene is TRBD2 (6 bases). Germline lookup yields CDR1 MNHEY and CDR2 SMNVEV (reference sequence). The CDR3 is 14 residues long. V was clipped by 8 bases and J by 6 bases, with 17 bases between them. CDR3 bases: TGTGCCAGCCGTGGAGGGGCTTACCTCAATGAGCAGTTCTTC. Protein product: CASRGGAYLNEQFF.

This chain joins TRBV11-2 and TRBJ2-7; 7 nucleotides line up with TRBD1. There are 13 residues in the CDR3. The V gene end was trimmed by 5 bases and the J gene end by 4 bases; junction bases not matched to a gene: 5. CDR1 SGHAT and CDR2 FQNNGV come from the germline V gene. The CDR3 protein is CASSVTGAYEQYV. The CDR3 region has the DNA TGTGCCAGCAGCGTCACAGGGGCGTACGAGCAGTACGTC.

The chain carries TRBV28 and TRBJ1-2; 9 bases are a match to TRBD1. The germline V gene encodes CDR1 MDHEN and CDR2 SYDVKM. Trimming at V came to 4 bases and at J to 3 bases, leaving 9 bases not matched to a gene. The CDR3 spans 16 residues. DNA of the CDR3: TGTGCCAGCAGTTCACCCACCCGGACAGGGGACTATGGCTACACCTTC. Protein: CASSSPTRTGDYGYTF.

This rearrangement joins TRBV18 to TRBJ2-7; TRBD2 agrees at 9 bases. The V segment lost 1 base and the J segment 2 bases; nucleotides outside the gene matches: 6. The CDR3 consists of 16 residues. In germline, CDR1 is KGHSH, CDR2 LQKENI. CDR3 loop: CASSPLSGRIPYEQYF. The CDR3 DNA reads as TGTGCCAGCTCACCACTTAGCGGGAGAATACCCTACGAGCAGTACTTC.

CDR3 nucleotide sequence: TGTGCCAGCGGCTCCTCCTACAATGAGCAGTTCTTC. As protein: CASGSSYNEQFF. This chain links TRBV2 with TRBJ2-1; no reliable D call. Trimming removed 8 bases at V and 0 bases at J, with 5 bases between. Germline CDR1 and CDR2: SNHLY and FYNNEI. CDR3 length equals 12 residues.

This chain connects TRBV5-1 to TRBJ1-1; no clear D. CDR3 length equals 13 residues. Deletions cut 4 bases from V and 1 base from J, with 8 bases between. In germline, CDR1 is SGHRS, CDR2 YFSETQ. DNA for the CDR3: TGCGCCAGCAGCGGCACAGAGAACACTGAAGCTTTCTTT. This encodes CASSGTENTEAFF.

The rearrangement joins TRBV28 to TRBJ2-7; 8 nucleotides match TRBD2. The CDR3 runs to 15 residues. The trim removed 3 bases at V and 5 bases at J, leaving 9 bases unmatched. The germline CDR1 and CDR2 sequences are MDHEN and SYDVKM. This CDR3 is CASSLGGLGSHEQYF. CDR3 DNA sequence: TGTGCCAGCAGTTTGGGGGGACTAGGTTCCCACGAGCAGTACTTC.